The rows below give T cell receptor beta chains drawn from one sample of a study of blood T cell repertoires in COVID-19. Sequenced by immunoSEQ multiplex PCR; TCRdb stores in-frame clones only, minus some. The sample includes 230,000 or so clones, approximately 82% seen only once; the top ten take 8.6%. The sequencing sample was made of peripheral blood. The receptors were gathered from a man aged 40-50 years with active or convalescent COVID-19. Both conserved end residues are part of each CDR3. A D gene is named only where the DNA matches it firmly. Clone sizes are given selectively: once, few, many, or a class where the clone is expanded.

clone_size	d_call	v_call	j_call	cdr3_nt	cdr3_aa
.	TRBD2	TRBV7-6	TRBJ2-7	TGTGCCAGCAGCTTAGGTTCGGCGCGGGGGACCTACGAGCAGTACTTC	CASSLGSARGTYEQYF
.	.	TRBV14	TRBJ2-5	TGTGCCAGCGGGGAGATGGGGACCCAGTACTTC	CASGEMGTQYF
once	.	TRBV3-1/TRBV3-2	TRBJ1-4	TGTGCCAGCAGAAGACAGGCCGAGAATGAAAAACTGTTTTTT	CASRRQAENEKLFF
.	.	TRBV6-5	TRBJ1-4	TGTGCCAGCAGGGAGACAGGTGTCTATGAAAAACTGTTTTTT	CASRETGVYEKLFF
.	TRBD2	TRBV27	TRBJ2-3	TGTGCCAGCAGTCCGGACCATCTTTTAGCGGGAGGGCCAGTAGATACGCAGTATTTT	CASSPDHLLAGGPVDTQYF
.	.	TRBV6-5	TRBJ1-2	TGTGCCAGCAGTCACGGGACACCTTTTTATGGCTACACCTTC	CASSHGTPFYGYTF
.	TRBD2	TRBV4-2	TRBJ2-5	TGTGCCAGCAGCCAACTAGCGGGGGGAGAAGAGACCCAGTACTTC	CASSQLAGGEETQYF
.	.	TRBV11-2	TRBJ2-7	TGTGCCAGCAGCTTAGCCGGGACTGCCTACGAGCAGTACTTC	CASSLAGTAYEQYF
.	.	TRBV2	TRBJ1-5	TGTGCCAGCAGTGAAGCGCCGAGTAGCAATCAGCCCCAGCATTTT	CASSEAPSSNQPQHF
.	TRBD2	TRBV10-3	TRBJ2-5	TGTGCCATCAGTGACGCGCAGTTAGCGGGAGCACAGGAGACCCAGTACTTC	CAISDAQLAGAQETQYF
.	.	TRBV29-1	TRBJ2-3	TGCAGCGTTGAAGAGGACTGGACTACGCAGTATTTT	CSVEEDWTTQYF
.	.	TRBV14	TRBJ1-2	TGTGCCAGCAGCCAGGGAGGGAACAGGCGTACTTATGGCTACACCTTC	CASSQGGNRRTYGYTF
once	.	TRBV11-1	TRBJ1-2	TGTGCCAGCAGCCAAGATGAGAACTATGGCTACACCTTC	CASSQDENYGYTF
.	TRBD1	TRBV28	TRBJ1-1	TGTGCCAGCAGTTCAACCGGACAGGGGAGAACTGAAGCTTTCTTT	CASSSTGQGRTEAFF